This T cell receptor beta chain was obtained from a study of PD-1 blockade in classical Hodgkin lymphoma. Study outcomes and limitations: In CD4+ cells, TCR diversity went up significantly by C4D1, but in CD8+ cells it did not. Patients with a complete response exhibited baseline diversity comparable to newly diagnosed patients. Healthy donors were reported to have higher baseline TCR diversity than newly diagnosed patients.

Comment on this clone: Its antigen is as yet unknown.

Germline V lookup: CDR1 MGHRA, CDR2 YSYEKL. V was pared by 0 bases and J by 6 bases, with 6 bases between. The CDR3 consists of 13 residues. Assay: immunoSEQ multiplex PCR; the TCRdb copy retains only in-frame clones and omits some. Among approximately 30,000 clones listed, about two thirds were seen once. Time point meaning: cycle 4 day 1 (C4D1), after about 6 weeks of nivolumab. Every one of the patients relapsed after autologous stem cell transplantation (brentuximab vedotin exposure was variable). The sample was peripheral blood mononuclear cells (PBMCs), taken before the fourth cycle of nivolumab. The chain recombines TRBV4-1 with TRBJ2-1; D gene ambiguous. The source of this sequence is a human donor with classical Hodgkin lymphoma. The CDR3 loop is CASSQDLGNEQFF. The CDR3 DNA follows: TGCGCCAGCAGCCAAGATCTGGGCAATGAGCAGTTCTTC.